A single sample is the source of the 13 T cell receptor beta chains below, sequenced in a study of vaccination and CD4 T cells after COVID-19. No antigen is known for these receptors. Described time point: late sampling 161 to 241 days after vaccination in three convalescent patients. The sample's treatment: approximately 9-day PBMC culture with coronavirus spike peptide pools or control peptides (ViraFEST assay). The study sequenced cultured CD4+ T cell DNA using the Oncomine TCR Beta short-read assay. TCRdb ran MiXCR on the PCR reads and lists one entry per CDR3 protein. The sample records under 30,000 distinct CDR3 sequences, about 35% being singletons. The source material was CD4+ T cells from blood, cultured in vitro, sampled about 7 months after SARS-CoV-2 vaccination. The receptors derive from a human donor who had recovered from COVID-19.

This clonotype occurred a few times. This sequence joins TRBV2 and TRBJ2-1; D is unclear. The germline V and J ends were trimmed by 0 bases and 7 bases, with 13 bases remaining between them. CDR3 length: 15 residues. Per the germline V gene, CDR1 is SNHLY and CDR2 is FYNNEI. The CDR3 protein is CASSEALRRDNEQFF. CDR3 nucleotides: TGTGCCAGCAGTGAAGCGCTTCGAAGGGATAATGAGCAGTTCTTC.

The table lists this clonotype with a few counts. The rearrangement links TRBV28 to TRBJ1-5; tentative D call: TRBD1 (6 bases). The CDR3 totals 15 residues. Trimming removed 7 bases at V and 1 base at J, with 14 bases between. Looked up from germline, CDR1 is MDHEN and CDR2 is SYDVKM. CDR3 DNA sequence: TGTGCCAGCAATCCCAGGACAGCCAGCAATCAGCCCCAGCATTTT. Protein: CASNPRTASNQPQHF.

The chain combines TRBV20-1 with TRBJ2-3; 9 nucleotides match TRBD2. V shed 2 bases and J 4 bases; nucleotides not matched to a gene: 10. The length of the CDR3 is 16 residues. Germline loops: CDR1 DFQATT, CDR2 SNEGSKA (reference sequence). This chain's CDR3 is CSARRQAGGSADTQYF. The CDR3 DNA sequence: TGCAGTGCTAGAAGACAAGCGGGAGGCAGCGCAGATACGCAGTATTTT.

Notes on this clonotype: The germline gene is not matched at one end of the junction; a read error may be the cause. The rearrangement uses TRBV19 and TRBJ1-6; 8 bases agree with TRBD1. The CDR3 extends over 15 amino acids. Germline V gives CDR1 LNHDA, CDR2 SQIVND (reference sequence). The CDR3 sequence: CASSLRTGYNSLLHF. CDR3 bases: TGTGCCAGTAGTCTCCGGACAGGGTATAATTCACTCCTCCACTTT.

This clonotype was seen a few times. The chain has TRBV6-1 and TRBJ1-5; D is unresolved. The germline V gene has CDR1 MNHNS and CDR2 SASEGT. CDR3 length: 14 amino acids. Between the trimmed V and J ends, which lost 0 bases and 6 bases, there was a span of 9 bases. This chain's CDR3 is CASSEARWGQPQHF. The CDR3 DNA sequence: TGTGCCAGCAGTGAAGCGCGTTGGGGTCAGCCCCAGCATTTT.

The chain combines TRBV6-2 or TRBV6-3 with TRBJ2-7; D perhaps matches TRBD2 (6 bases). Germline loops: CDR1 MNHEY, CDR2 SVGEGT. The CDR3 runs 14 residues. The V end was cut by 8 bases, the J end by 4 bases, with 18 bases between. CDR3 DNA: TGTGCCAGCGCTGAAAGGGACTCTGAGTACGAGCAGTACTTC. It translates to CASAERDSEYEQYF.

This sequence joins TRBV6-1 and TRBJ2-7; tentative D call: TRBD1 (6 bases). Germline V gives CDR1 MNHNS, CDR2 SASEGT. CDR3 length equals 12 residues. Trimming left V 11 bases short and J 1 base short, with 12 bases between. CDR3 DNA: TGTGCCTCCGGGACACAATCCTACGAGCAGTACTTC. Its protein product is CASGTQSYEQYF.

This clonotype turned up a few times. The CDR3 spells CASSRAGTNHEQYF. The CDR3 region has the DNA TGTGCCAGCAGCCGAGCGGGAACAAACCACGAGCAGTACTTC. The chain employs TRBV7-2 and TRBJ2-7; TRBD2 matches at 7 bases. The V gene's germline CDR1 is SGHTA and CDR2 FQGNSA. This CDR3 spans 14 amino acids. The J segment lost 5 bases and the V segment lost 5 bases, leaving 9 bases of the junction unmatched.

The CDR3 protein is CASSGNRAGNTIYF. In DNA, the CDR3 is TGTGCCAGCAGTGGAAACAGGGCTGGAAACACCATATATTTT. The chain uses TRBV2 and TRBJ1-3; TRBD1 is a possible D gene (6 bases). The V end was cut by 4 bases, the J end by 2 bases, with 9 bases between. CDR1 and CDR2 from the germline V gene are SNHLY and FYNNEI. The CDR3 covers 14 residues.

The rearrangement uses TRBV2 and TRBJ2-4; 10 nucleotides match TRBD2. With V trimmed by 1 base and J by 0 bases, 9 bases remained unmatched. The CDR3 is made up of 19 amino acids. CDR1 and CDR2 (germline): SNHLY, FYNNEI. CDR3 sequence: CASSEELAGVQLAKNIQYF. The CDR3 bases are TGTGCCAGCAGTGAAGAGCTAGCGGGAGTGCAACTAGCCAAAAACATTCAGTACTTC.

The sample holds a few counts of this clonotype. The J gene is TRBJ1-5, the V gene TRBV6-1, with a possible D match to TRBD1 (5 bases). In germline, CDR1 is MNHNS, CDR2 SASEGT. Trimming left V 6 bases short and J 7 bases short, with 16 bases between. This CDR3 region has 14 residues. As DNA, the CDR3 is TGTGCCAGCAGCTCAATTCAGGGTGGGCAGCCCCAGCATTTT. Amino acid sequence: CASSSIQGGQPQHF.

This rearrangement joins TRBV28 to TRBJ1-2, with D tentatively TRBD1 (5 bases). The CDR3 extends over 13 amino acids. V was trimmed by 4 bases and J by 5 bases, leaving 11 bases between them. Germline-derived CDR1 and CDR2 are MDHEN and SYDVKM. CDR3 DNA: TGTGCCAGCAGTTCCGGGGACGTTTATGGCTACACCTTC. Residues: CASSSGDVYGYTF.

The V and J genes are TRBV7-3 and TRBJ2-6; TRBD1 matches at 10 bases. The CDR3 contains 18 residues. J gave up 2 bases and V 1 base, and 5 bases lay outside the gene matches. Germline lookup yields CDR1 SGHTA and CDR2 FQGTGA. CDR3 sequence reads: CASSLSPGQGTGANVLTF. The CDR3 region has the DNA TGTGCCAGCAGCTTAAGCCCGGGACAGGGGACTGGGGCCAACGTCCTGACTTTC.